This TCR beta chain was sequenced for a study of cytomegalovirus exposure and HLA in healthy donors. General observations from the study: The authors enumerated 180 or so TCR beta chains as linked to cytomegalovirus.

Remarks on this clone: The target antigen is unknown.

Germline-derived CDR1 and CDR2 are SGHRS and YFSETQ. Trimming took off 3 bases at V and 5 bases at J, with 18 bases between the two ends. The CDR3 covers 16 residues. PCR amplification relied on 60 Vbeta primers (plus 13 Jbeta primers). Sequencing used immunoSEQ multiplex PCR; TCRdb keeps in-frame clones, though not all of them. The sample has roughly 150,000 clones; approximately 63% are singletons. The source is a woman in her sixties or seventies in good health and CMV-seropositive. The sample was PBMCs. V usage is TRBV5-1 and J usage is TRBJ2-1, with D possibly being TRBD2 (5 bases). In nucleotides, the CDR3 is TGCGCCAGCAGCTGGGCCGGGGTCGGGCTCAACAATGAGCAGTTCTTC. Residues: CASSWAGVGLNNEQFF.